The next 2 T cell receptor beta chains were all read from a single sample in a study of blood T cell repertoires in COVID-19 (dated by TCRdb to the early 2020s). Library preparation employed the immunoSEQ multiplex PCR assay. Imported from immuneACCESS, the table was reduced by TCRdb to in-frame sequences with V and J called. These copies leave out some clones; in studies compared against another copy, an unresolved V gene accounts for under half, and the cause of the remainder is not known. Counted in this sample were about 61,000 clones; about 88% of them appeared once. Of the sample, about 22% falls within the top ten clones. Sequencing was carried out using peripheral blood. The receptors derive from a woman aged 50 to 60 with active or convalescent COVID-19.

This sequence joins TRBV3-1 (or the pseudogene TRBV3-2) and TRBJ2-1, with 10 nucleotides matching TRBD2. Germline CDR1 reads LGHDT; CDR2 reads YNNKEL (reference sequence). CDR3 length: 14 amino acids. With V trimmed by 5 bases and J by 10 bases, 8 bases remained unmatched. Written as DNA, the CDR3 is TGTGCCAGCAGCGCCATGTCGGGACTAGCGGAGCAGTTCTTC. This codes for CASSAMSGLAEQFF.

This clone was observed once. The chain combines TRBV6-5 with TRBJ2-7, with 7 bases fitting TRBD2. The length of the CDR3 is 12 residues. J lost 4 bases, V lost 8 bases, and 5 bases had no gene match. The germline V gene has CDR1 MNHEY and CDR2 SVGAGI. CDR3 loop: CASAGERYEQYF. In DNA, the CDR3 is TGTGCCAGCGCGGGAGAGAGATACGAGCAGTACTTC.